This is a list of T cell receptor beta chains from one sample in a study of beta chain features in type 1 diabetes. TCRdb's copy holds only in-frame clones and misses some; the assay was immunoSEQ multiplex PCR. The sample contains around 40,000 clones, around 64% of which appear only once. Sequencing was carried out using Tregs from blood. The receptors come from a woman in her twenties or thirties in good health. CDR3s include the opening cysteine and the closing phenylalanine or tryptophan. The order of the fields is V gene, CDR3 length, clone size, J gene, D gene, CDR3 protein, CDR3 DNA. The D gene is left open where the match is weak. A clone size is listed for some rows: how often the clone was seen (once, few, many), or a class if it is expanded.

>TRBV29-1|15|.|TRBJ2-3|.
CSVNRGLGVTDTQYF
TGCAGCGTCAATCGAGGCCTAGGGGTCACAGATACGCAGTATTTT
>TRBV5-1|11|.|TRBJ2-1|.
CASSSESKQFF
TGCGCCAGCAGCTCCGAGTCGAAGCAGTTCTTC
>TRBV28|16|.|TRBJ2-7|TRBD2
CASSPSPGGSSYEQYF
TGTGCCAGCAGTCCATCTCCGGGAGGTAGCTCCTACGAGCAGTACTTC
>TRBV4-1|14|.|TRBJ1-1|.
CASSQGEKNTEAFF
TGCGCCAGCAGCCAAGGCGAAAAGAACACTGAAGCTTTCTTT
>TRBV7-6|15|.|TRBJ2-3|.
CASSLSVSSTDTQYF
TGTGCCAGCAGCTTAAGCGTCTCTAGCACAGATACGCAGTATTTT
>TRBV9|14|few|TRBJ2-3|TRBD1
CASSVGQGTDTQYF
TGTGCCAGCAGCGTTGGACAGGGCACAGATACGCAGTATTTT
>TRBV7-9|15|.|TRBJ2-3|.
CASSHGTAFVSTQYF
TGTGCCAGCAGCCATGGGACTGCGTTTGTGAGTACGCAGTATTTT
>TRBV6-1|13|.|TRBJ2-1|TRBD2
CASRTSGTHEQFF
TGTGCCAGCAGAACTAGCGGGACCCATGAGCAGTTCTTC
>TRBV4-3|14|few|TRBJ2-4|.
CASSQQGDLREQYF
TGCGCCAGCAGCCAACAGGGGGACTTACGGGAACAGTACTTC
>TRBV18|16|once|TRBJ2-1|TRBD2
CASPPGLAEAYNEQFF
TGTGCCAGCCCCCCGGGACTAGCGGAGGCGTACAATGAGCAGTTCTTC
>TRBV5-6|16|once|TRBJ2-2|TRBD2
CASSYRLAANTGELFF
TGTGCCAGCAGCTATCGACTAGCGGCGAACACCGGGGAGCTGTTTTTT
>TRBV7-2|14|.|TRBJ1-6|.
CASSLARVNSPLHF
TGTGCCAGCAGCTTAGCGCGGGTTAATTCACCCCTCCACTTT
>TRBV6-6|14|few|TRBJ2-3|.
CASSYLQVGGTQYF
TGTGCCAGCAGTTACCTCCAGGTCGGGGGTACGCAGTATTTT
>TRBV9|15|.|TRBJ2-5|TRBD1
CASSPWTGGGETQYF
TGTGCCAGCAGCCCATGGACAGGGGGCGGCGAGACCCAGTACTTC
>TRBV29-1|13|.|TRBJ2-5|.
CSAPRTGQETQYF
TGCAGCGCACCTCGGACGGGACAAGAGACCCAGTACTTC
>TRBV18|15|.|TRBJ2-7|.
CASSPFTGSSYEQYF
TGTGCCAGCTCACCATTTACAGGTAGCTCCTACGAGCAGTACTTC
>TRBV4-3|12|.|TRBJ2-1|.
CASSRRAHEQFF
TGCGCCAGCAGCCGCCGAGCCCATGAGCAGTTCTTC
>TRBV29-1|14|.|TRBJ1-1|.
CSADKNLGNTEAFF
TGCAGCGCGGACAAGAACTTGGGAAACACTGAAGCTTTCTTT
>TRBV7-8|16|.|TRBJ2-5|TRBD1
CASSPQRTGLVKTQYF
TGTGCCAGCAGCCCCCAACGGACAGGGCTTGTAAAGACCCAGTACTTC
>TRBV10-3|18|.|TRBJ1-5|TRBD1
CATGGRERPGQVDQPQHF
TGTGCCACCGGAGGACGCGAAAGGCCGGGACAGGTGGATCAGCCCCAGCATTTT
>TRBV29-1|12|few|TRBJ1-2|TRBD1
CSAGSRDRAQPF
TGCAGCGCCGGGTCCCGGGACAGGGCCCAACCATTC
>TRBV7-9|14|few|TRBJ2-1|TRBD1
CASSPGTGANEQFF
TGTGCCAGCAGCCCCGGGACAGGGGCCAATGAGCAGTTCTTC
>TRBV7-2|14|.|TRBJ1-1|.
CASSLAPENTEAFF
TGTGCCAGCAGCTTAGCGCCAGAGAACACTGAAGCTTTCTTT
>TRBV13|15|few|TRBJ1-3|.
CASSFTGGSGNTIYF
TGTGCCAGCAGCTTCACCGGGGGGTCTGGAAACACCATATATTTT
>TRBV7-2|15|.|TRBJ1-2|.
CASSLGAGLNYGYTF
TGTGCCAGCAGCTTAGGGGCAGGCCTAAACTATGGCTACACCTTC
>TRBV28|18|.|TRBJ2-3|TRBD1
CASSSWTGGSSDADTQYF
TGTGCCAGCAGTTCCTGGACAGGGGGCTCATCAGACGCAGATACGCAGTATTTT
>TRBV19|13|.|TRBJ2-7|TRBD1
CASSTGQVYEQYF
TGTGCCAGTAGTACAGGACAGGTCTACGAGCAGTACTTC
>TRBV4-2|12|.|TRBJ2-7|.
CASSLLGSEQYF
TGTGCCAGCAGCCTGTTGGGGAGCGAGCAGTACTTC
>TRBV28|15|.|TRBJ2-5|TRBD2
CASSTGLAGVETQYF
TGTGCCAGCAGTACGGGACTAGCGGGAGTGGAGACCCAGTACTTC
>TRBV4-3|15|.|TRBJ1-2|.
CASSPMTAANYGYTF
TGCGCCAGCAGCCCCATGACAGCAGCTAACTATGGCTACACCTTC
>TRBV2|14|.|TRBJ2-3|.
CASSVQGVTDTQYF
TGTGCCAGCAGTGTACAGGGTGTCACAGATACGCAGTATTTT
>TRBV30|15|.|TRBJ2-5|.
CAWSVGGPSGETQYF
TGTGCCTGGAGTGTAGGAGGGCCCTCGGGAGAGACCCAGTACTTC
>TRBV28|12|.|TRBJ1-5|.
CASSTQGQPQHF
TGTGCCAGCAGTACCCAGGGTCAGCCCCAGCATTTT
>TRBV11-1|13|.|TRBJ1-5|TRBD1
CASSWDRNQPQHF
TGTGCCAGCAGCTGGGACAGAAATCAGCCCCAGCATTTT
>TRBV7-9|11|medium-sized|TRBJ2-7|.
CASSLNLEQYF
TGTGCCAGCAGCTTAAATCTCGAGCAGTACTTC
>TRBV7-9|14|.|TRBJ2-1|.
CASSLPNPYNEQFF
TGTGCCAGCAGCCTACCCAACCCTTACAATGAGCAGTTCTTC
>TRBV4-3|16|.|TRBJ1-2|.
CASSQGKEQANYGYTF
TGCGCCAGCAGCCAAGGAAAGGAACAGGCTAACTATGGCTACACCTTC
>TRBV15|16|.|TRBJ2-5|.
CATSRELRQGSETQYF
TGTGCCACCAGCAGAGAGCTCAGGCAGGGCTCGGAGACCCAGTACTTC
>TRBV10-3|12|.|TRBJ2-5|.
CATAGAKETQYF
TGTGCCACCGCGGGGGCCAAAGAGACCCAGTACTTC
>TRBV28|16|.|TRBJ2-1|TRBD2
CASSFPGLAGANEQFF
TGTGCCAGCAGTTTCCCCGGACTAGCGGGAGCAAATGAGCAGTTCTTC
>TRBV7-9|16|few|TRBJ2-3|.
CASSTPPGGNTDTQYF
TGTGCCAGCAGCACCCCGCCAGGGGGGAACACAGATACGCAGTATTTT
>TRBV28|15|few|TRBJ2-1|TRBD2
CASTTQGLGRNEQFF
TGTGCCAGCACTACTCAGGGACTAGGGAGGAATGAGCAGTTCTTC
>TRBV7-9|12|.|TRBJ2-7|.
CASSFVQAEQYF
TGTGCCAGCAGCTTTGTTCAGGCCGAGCAGTACTTC
>TRBV6-5|15|.|TRBJ1-3|.
CASKRQLWSGNTIYF
TGTGCCAGCAAACGACAGTTATGGTCTGGAAACACCATATATTTT
>TRBV5-4|15|few|TRBJ1-1|TRBD1
CASSYTGGGLTEAFF
TGTGCCAGCAGCTACACAGGGGGGGGGCTAACTGAAGCTTTCTTT
>TRBV7-3|15|once|TRBJ1-1|.
CASSQNTGSISEAFF
TGTGCCAGCAGCCAGAACACAGGGTCGATCTCTGAAGCTTTCTTT
>TRBV28|13|.|TRBJ1-2|.
CASFSGGDYGYTF
TGTGCCAGCTTTTCCGGGGGAGACTATGGCTACACCTTC
>TRBV30|15|.|TRBJ2-7|TRBD1
CAWSVPGQGKYEQYF
TGTGCCTGGAGTGTACCCGGACAGGGAAAGTACGAGCAGTACTTC
>TRBV9|15|once|TRBJ2-5|.
CASSPSADQLETQYF
TGTGCCAGCAGCCCCTCAGCGGACCAGTTAGAGACCCAGTACTTC
>TRBV7-2|13|.|TRBJ2-3|.
CASSLDYTDTQYF
TGTGCCAGCAGCTTAGACTACACAGATACGCAGTATTTT
>TRBV5-5|16|.|TRBJ2-1|TRBD2
CASSLAGSGSPNEQFF
TGTGCCAGCAGCTTGGCCGGTAGCGGGAGTCCAAATGAGCAGTTCTTC
>TRBV27|14|.|TRBJ1-2|TRBD1
CASSPTDRVYGYTF
TGTGCCAGCAGTCCGACGGACAGGGTCTATGGCTACACCTTC
>TRBV4-3|18|.|TRBJ2-7|TRBD2
CASSPVKGLIAGVHEQYF
TGCGCCAGCAGCCCCGTAAAGGGGTTGATAGCGGGAGTACACGAGCAGTACTTC
>TRBV25-1|14|.|TRBJ1-5|TRBD1
CASSEGQGNQPQHF
TGTGCCAGCAGTGAAGGACAGGGCAATCAGCCCCAGCATTTT
>TRBV21-1|14|.|TRBJ1-1|.
CASSKSGLGTEAFF
TGTGCCAGCAGCAAATCAGGGCTCGGGACTGAAGCTTTCTTT
>TRBV18|14|.|TRBJ1-1|.
CASSPRSGDTEAFF
TGTGCCAGCTCACCACGCTCGGGTGACACTGAAGCTTTCTTT
>TRBV10-1|18|.|TRBJ2-1|TRBD2
CASSHAGTSGSQSSEQFF
TGCGCCAGCAGCCATGCAGGGACTAGCGGGAGCCAATCGAGCGAGCAGTTCTTC
>TRBV7-2|15|.|TRBJ2-2|.
CASSHRQVYTGELFF
TGTGCCAGCAGCCATAGACAGGTGTACACCGGGGAGCTGTTTTTT
>TRBV7-2|16|.|TRBJ2-7|TRBD1
CASSLGQGAAGYEQYF
TGTGCCAGCAGCCTGGGACAGGGGGCGGCGGGCTACGAGCAGTACTTC
>TRBV28|15|.|TRBJ2-4|.
CASSLGPGTKNIQYF
TGTGCCAGCAGTTTAGGGCCGGGGACCAAAAACATTCAGTACTTC